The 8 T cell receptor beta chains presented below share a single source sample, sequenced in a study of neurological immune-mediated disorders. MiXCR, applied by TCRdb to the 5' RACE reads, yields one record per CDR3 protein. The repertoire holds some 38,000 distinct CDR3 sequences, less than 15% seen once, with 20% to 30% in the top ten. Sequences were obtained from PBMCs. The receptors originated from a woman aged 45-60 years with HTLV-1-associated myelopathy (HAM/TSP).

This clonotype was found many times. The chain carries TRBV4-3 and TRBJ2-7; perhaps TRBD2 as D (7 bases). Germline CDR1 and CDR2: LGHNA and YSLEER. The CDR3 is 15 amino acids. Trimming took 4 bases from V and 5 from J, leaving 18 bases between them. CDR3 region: CASSPRGAGRDEQYF. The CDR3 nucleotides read TGCGCCAGCAGCCCCCGGGGGGCAGGCCGAGACGAGCAGTACTTC.

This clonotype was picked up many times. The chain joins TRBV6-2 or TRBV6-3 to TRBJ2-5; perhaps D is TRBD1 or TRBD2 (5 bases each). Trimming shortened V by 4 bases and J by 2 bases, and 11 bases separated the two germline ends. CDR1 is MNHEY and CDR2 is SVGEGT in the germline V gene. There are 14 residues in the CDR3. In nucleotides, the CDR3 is TGTGCCAGCAGTTGGGGCGGGCTACAAGAGACCCAGTACTTC. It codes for CASSWGGLQETQYF.

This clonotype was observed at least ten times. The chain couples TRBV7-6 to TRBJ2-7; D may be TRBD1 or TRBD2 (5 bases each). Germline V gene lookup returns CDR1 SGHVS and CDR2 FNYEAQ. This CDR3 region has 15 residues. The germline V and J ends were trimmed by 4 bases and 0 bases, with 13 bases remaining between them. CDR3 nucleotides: TGTGCCAGCAGCTCGGCGCATGGGGGCTCCTACGAGCAGTACTTC. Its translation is CASSSAHGGSYEQYF.

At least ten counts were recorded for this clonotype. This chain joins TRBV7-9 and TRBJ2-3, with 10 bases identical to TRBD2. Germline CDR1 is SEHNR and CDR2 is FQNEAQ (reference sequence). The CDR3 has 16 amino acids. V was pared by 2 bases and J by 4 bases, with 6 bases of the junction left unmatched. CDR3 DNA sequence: TGTGCCAGCAGCTTAAATAGCGGGGGGTTAGCAGATACGCAGTATTTT. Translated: CASSLNSGGLADTQYF.

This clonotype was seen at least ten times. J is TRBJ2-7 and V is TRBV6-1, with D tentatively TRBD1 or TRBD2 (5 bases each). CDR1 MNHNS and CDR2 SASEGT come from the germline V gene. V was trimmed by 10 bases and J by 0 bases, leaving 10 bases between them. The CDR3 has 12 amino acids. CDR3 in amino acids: CATGPTSYEQYF. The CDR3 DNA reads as TGTGCCACGGGACCGACCTCCTACGAGCAGTACTTC.

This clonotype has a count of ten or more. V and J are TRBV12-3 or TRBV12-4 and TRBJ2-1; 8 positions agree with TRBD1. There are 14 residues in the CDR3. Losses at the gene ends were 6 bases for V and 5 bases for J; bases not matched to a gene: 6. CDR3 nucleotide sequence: TGTGCCAGCAGACGAGGACAGGGTAACAATGAGCAGTTCTTC. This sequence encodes CASRRGQGNNEQFF.

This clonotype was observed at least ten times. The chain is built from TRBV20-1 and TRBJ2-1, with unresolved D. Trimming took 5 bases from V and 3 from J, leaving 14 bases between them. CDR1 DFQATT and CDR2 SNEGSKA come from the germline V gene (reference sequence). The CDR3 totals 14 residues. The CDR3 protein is CSAPSRQSYNEQFF. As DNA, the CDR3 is TGCAGTGCTCCGAGTAGGCAGAGCTACAATGAGCAGTTCTTC.

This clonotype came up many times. The CDR3 nucleotides are TGTGCCAGCAGTACAAAGGGGGAAGCTGGCTACACCTTC. Its protein is CASSTKGEAGYTF. The chain couples TRBV2 to TRBJ1-2, with TRBD1 as a possible D gene (6 bases). CDR1 is SNHLY, CDR2 FYNNEI, per germline. Trimming took 5 bases from V and 7 from J, leaving 14 bases between them. The CDR3 has 13 residues. The full variable domain, in which reference TRBV2 and TRBJ1-2 provide the parts outside the CDR3, is EPEVTQTPSHQVTQMGQEVILRCVPISNHLYFYWYRQILGQKVEFLVSFYNNEISEKSEIFDDQFSVERPDGSNFTLKIRSTKLEDSAMYFCASSTKGEAGYTFGSGTRLTVV.